This TCR beta chain was documented in a study of vaccination and CD4 T cells after COVID-19. Study-level findings and limits: Among reactive clones from convalescent patients, a median roughly 90% appeared only post-vaccination. The median SARS-CoV-2-reactive clonotype number increased from about 20 to 38, without statistical significance.

This clonotype was seen only once. Its antigen is not identified. The CDR3 runs to 16 residues. Germline CDR1 reads SGHRS; CDR2 reads YFSETQ. V shed 1 base, J shed 1 base, and the junction held 6 bases outside the gene matches. The Oncomine TCR Beta short-read assay was applied to DNA of cultured CD4+ T cells. TCRdb recomputed calls from the PCR reads with MiXCR, one row per CDR3 protein. This sample has about 1,900 distinct CDR3 sequences, with approximately 61% found just once. The treatment was: roughly 11-day PBMC culture with coronavirus spike peptide pools or control peptides (ViraFEST assay). Negative selection isolated the CD4+ T cells once the cells had been cultured for less than 13 days.

Source: CD4+ T cells from blood, cultured in vitro, taken after SARS-CoV-2 vaccination. The gene calls are TRBV5-1 and TRBJ2-5; 8 nucleotides align to TRBD2. The sequence derives from a human donor who had recovered from COVID-19. CDR3 nucleotide sequence: TGCGCCAGCAGCTTGCTCAAAGCGGGGGTCCAAGAGACCCAGTACTTC. Its translation: CASSLLKAGVQETQYF.